This entry is about one TCR beta chain. Data came from immunoSEQ multiplex PCR; TCRdb stores just in-frame clones and leaves some out. This repertoire shows around 100,000 clones, roughly 84% found once; its top ten account for around 8.5%. These data are taken from a study of blood T cell repertoires in COVID-19. Study context: Acute and convalescent COVID-19 samples came from the United States, Italy and Spain.

There are 15 residues in the CDR3. J gave up 7 bases and V 6 bases, and 8 bases lay outside the gene matches. Germline V gene sequence: CDR1 SGHAT, CDR2 FQNNGV. This TCR came from a woman aged 40 to 50 with acute or convalescent COVID-19. Material for sequencing was peripheral blood. The chain has TRBV11-2 and TRBJ2-1; 11 nucleotides agree with TRBD2. This CDR3 reads CASSPLAGGVNEQFF. The CDR3 nucleotides read TGTGCCAGCAGTCCTCTAGCGGGGGGCGTGAATGAGCAGTTCTTC. Drawing the rest from reference TRBV11-2 and TRBJ2-1, the complete variable domain is EAGVAQSPRYKIIEKRQSVAFWCNPISGHATLYWYQQILGQGPKLLIQFQNNGVVDDSQLPKDRFSAERLKGVDSTLKIQPAKLEDSAVYLCASSPLAGGVNEQFFGPGTRLTVL.